A selection of T cell receptor beta chains follows, all from one sample in a study of shared clonotypes between healthy human individuals. Assay: immunoSEQ multiplex PCR; the TCRdb copy retains only in-frame clones and omits some. This sample has 950,000 to 1,100,000 clones, with around 74% found just once. Input material: memory CD4+ T cells sorted from blood. These receptors originate from a man between 18 and 29 years old in good health. Both conserved end residues are part of each CDR3. Each record gives: J gene, D gene, V gene, clone size, CDR3 DNA, CDR3 protein. The D gene is left open where the match is weak. Size is omitted from some rows. Given values are once, few, many or a class for expanded clones.

TRBJ1-4	-	TRBV10-2	few	TGCGCCAGCAGTGAGCACGATGGAGTTCAAAAACTGTTTTTT	CASSEHDGVQKLFF
TRBJ2-1	-	TRBV7-2	-	TGTGCCAGCAGCCAAGGATGGATCTACAATGAGCAGTTCTTC	CASSQGWIYNEQFF
TRBJ1-2	TRBD1	TRBV4-1	-	TGCGCCAGCAGCCAAGACGACAGGGCTAACTATGGCTACACCTTC	CASSQDDRANYGYTF
TRBJ2-6	-	TRBV2	-	TGTGCCAGCAGTGAGTTGGGCTCTGGGGCCAACGTCCTGACTTTC	CASSELGSGANVLTF
TRBJ2-7	TRBD2	TRBV13	-	TGTGCCAGCAGCTTAAGAGCGGGAGGATCTTACGAGCAGTACTTC	CASSLRAGGSYEQYF
TRBJ2-5	-	TRBV29-1	-	TGCAGCGCATCCCCCCAAGAGACCCAGTACTTC	CSASPQETQYF
TRBJ1-5	-	TRBV30	-	TGTGCCTGGAGTATGGGGGGCAGGGGCAATCAGCCCCAGCATTTT	CAWSMGGRGNQPQHF
TRBJ2-6	-	TRBV27	-	TGTGCCAGCAGTCAGAACAGGGGAGGGGTCTCTGGGGCCAACGTCCTGACTTTC	CASSQNRGGVSGANVLTF
TRBJ1-5	-	TRBV10-2	-	TGCGCCAGCAGTGATTGGAGGGTTGAGGATCAGCCCCAGCATTTT	CASSDWRVEDQPQHF
TRBJ1-5	-	TRBV28	-	TGTGCCAGCAGTTTAGTAAGTGGGCAGCCCCAGCATTTT	CASSLVSGQPQHF
TRBJ1-2	TRBD1	TRBV19	-	TGTGCCAGTACCGTTGGGACAGGGGGCTATGGCTACACCTTC	CASTVGTGGYGYTF
TRBJ2-6	-	TRBV13	-	TGTGCCAGCAGCCAGTCGGGGCGGTCTGGGGCCAACGTCCTGACTTTC	CASSQSGRSGANVLTF
TRBJ2-4	TRBD1	TRBV18	-	TGTGCCAGCTCAGCGACAGGGGGTGGCAAAAACATTCAGTACTTC	CASSATGGGKNIQYF
TRBJ2-3	-	TRBV5-1	-	TGCGCCAGCAGGCTAACCGGGACTTCGAACACAGATACGCAGTATTTT	CASRLTGTSNTDTQYF
TRBJ2-1	-	TRBV19	once	TGTGCCAGTAGCCGTAGCTCCTACAATGAGCAGTTCTTC	CASSRSSYNEQFF
TRBJ2-7	TRBD1	TRBV2	-	TGTGCCAGCCGTTCGGACAGGAACTCCTACGAGCAGTACTTC	CASRSDRNSYEQYF
TRBJ1-2	-	TRBV7-2	-	TGTGCCAGCAGCTTAGCCGGCAGGGGCTTCGGCTATGGCTACACCTTC	CASSLAGRGFGYGYTF
TRBJ1-2	TRBD1	TRBV7-2	once	TGTGCCAGCAGCGTAGACAGGGGGCTCCGGGGCTACACCTTC	CASSVDRGLRGYTF
TRBJ2-1	TRBD2	TRBV10-1	-	TGCGCCAGCATCGGGGGGACGGGAGGGCCGGAGGATGGGCAGTTCTTC	CASIGGTGGPEDGQFF
TRBJ2-1	-	TRBV15	-	TGTGCCACCAGCAGAGGTCGGCTGGGACTCGGCTCCTACAATGAGCAGTTCTTC	CATSRGRLGLGSYNEQFF
TRBJ1-1	-	TRBV7-9	few	TGTGCCAGCCGAGCTTCCGGCCTACCGAACACTGAAGCTTTCTTT	CASRASGLPNTEAFF
TRBJ1-4	TRBD1	TRBV5-1	few	TGCGCCAGCAGCTTGTTCGGGACAGGCGATGAAAAACTGTTTTTT	CASSLFGTGDEKLFF
TRBJ1-6	-	TRBV21-1	-	TGTGCCAGCAGCAAATACGGGGCCTATAATTCACCCCTCCACTTT	CASSKYGAYNSPLHF
TRBJ1-4	-	TRBV30	-	TGTGCCTGGATATCGTATAATGGGGCTTCAACTAATGAAAAACTGTTTTTT	CAWISYNGASTNEKLFF
TRBJ2-5	-	TRBV29-1	-	TGCAGCGTTGGAAAGGTTGGGAAAGAGACCCAGTACTTC	CSVGKVGKETQYF
TRBJ1-6	-	TRBV7-2	-	TGTGCCAGCAGCTCATCACAGGGACTTAATTCACCCCTCCACTTT	CASSSSQGLNSPLHF
TRBJ1-3	-	TRBV6-5	-	TGTGCCAGCAGTTACTCCATGGCGGGGTTGGGAAACACCATATATTTT	CASSYSMAGLGNTIYF
TRBJ2-7	TRBD2	TRBV18	-	TGTGCCAGCTCACCTGGACTAGCAAGCGAGCAGTACTTC	CASSPGLASEQYF
TRBJ1-1	-	TRBV21-1	-	TGTGCCAGCAGCAAGGAGGCAGTACGGGATGGAGCTTTCTTT	CASSKEAVRDGAFF
TRBJ2-3	-	TRBV19	few	TGTGCCAGTAGTATAGATGGGGGAGGCACAGATACGCAGTATTTT	CASSIDGGGTDTQYF
TRBJ2-3	TRBD2	TRBV2	-	TGTGCCAGCAGCTCCCGCCTAGGACTAGCGGGGACAGATACGCAGTATTTT	CASSSRLGLAGTDTQYF
TRBJ2-2	-	TRBV21-1	-	TGTGCCAGCAGCAAACAGGGGGCGAACACCGGGGAGCTGTTTTTT	CASSKQGANTGELFF
TRBJ2-5	-	TRBV29-1	-	TGCAGCGTCGAGGGGTTGGGGGAGACCCAGTACTTC	CSVEGLGETQYF
TRBJ1-1	-	TRBV11-2	few	TGTGCCAGCCAGTCACAGATGAACACTGAAGCTTTCTTT	CASQSQMNTEAFF
TRBJ2-7	-	TRBV5-4	-	TGTGCCAGCAGCTTGGGGCCGCCAGCCTACGAGCAGTACTTC	CASSLGPPAYEQYF
TRBJ1-6	-	TRBV5-1	few	TGCGCCAGCAGCTTGGGAGGGGATAATTCACCCCTCCACTTT	CASSLGGDNSPLHF
TRBJ1-5	-	TRBV2	-	TGTGCCAGCAGCGCGACAAGTAGCAATCAGCCCCAGCATTTT	CASSATSSNQPQHF
TRBJ1-4	-	TRBV5-1	few	TGCGCCAGCAGCCCCGGGCCTAATGAAAAACTGTTTTTT	CASSPGPNEKLFF
TRBJ1-2	-	TRBV28	-	TGTGCCAGCAGCCCGGCGAGGGCAGGCTCTAACTATGGCTACACCTTC	CASSPARAGSNYGYTF
TRBJ2-1	-	TRBV9	few	TGTGCCAGCAGCGTAGACGAACGCTCCTACAATGAGCAGTTCTTC	CASSVDERSYNEQFF
TRBJ1-2	-	TRBV30	-	TGTGCCTGGACACGGACCGTCAACTATGGCTACACCTTC	CAWTRTVNYGYTF
TRBJ1-6	-	TRBV10-1	-	TGCGCCAGCAGTGAAGGGACATCTTATAATTCACCCCTCCACTTT	CASSEGTSYNSPLHF
TRBJ1-1	-	TRBV5-5	few	TGTGCCAGCAGCGGGAACGTGGGAACTGAAGCTTTCTTT	CASSGNVGTEAFF
TRBJ2-3	TRBD1	TRBV7-2	few	TGTGCCAGCAGCTCCCGGACAGGGGGCTTCGGTACAGATACGCAGTATTTT	CASSSRTGGFGTDTQYF
TRBJ2-7	-	TRBV5-1	-	TGCGCCAGCAGCTTGGGTGCACGGGGGGCCATCTACGAGCAGTACTTC	CASSLGARGAIYEQYF
TRBJ2-7	TRBD2	TRBV6-6	-	TGTGCCAGCAGCGGATTCAGCGGGAGGGCCGGCGAGCAGTACTTC	CASSGFSGRAGEQYF
TRBJ2-7	TRBD2	TRBV11-2	-	TGTGCCAGCAGTTTCGGGACTAGCGGGACCGAGCAGTACTTC	CASSFGTSGTEQYF
TRBJ2-3	-	TRBV9	-	TGTGCCAGCAGCGTAGGGGGGAGTGCCGCCCCAGATACGCAGTATTTT	CASSVGGSAAPDTQYF
TRBJ2-5	-	TRBV4-1	-	TGCGCCAGCAGCCCAGGAACTATCCAAGAGACCCAGTACTTC	CASSPGTIQETQYF
TRBJ1-4	-	TRBV11-2	few	TGTGCCAGCAAGAGGGGGGATTTGGGCGGTGAAAAACTGTTTTTT	CASKRGDLGGEKLFF
TRBJ2-1	-	TRBV5-1	few	TGCGCCAGCAGCTTGCTCCCCGACGCTAACAATGAGCAGTTCTTC	CASSLLPDANNEQFF
TRBJ2-2	TRBD1	TRBV5-4	-	TGTGCCAGCAGCGCGGGACAGGGGCACACCGGGGAGCTGTTTTTT	CASSAGQGHTGELFF
TRBJ2-7	-	TRBV18	-	TGTGCCAGCTCACCCAGTGGTAAGCCCTACGAGCAGTACTTC	CASSPSGKPYEQYF
TRBJ1-4	TRBD1	TRBV27	-	TGTGCCAGCAGTTTACAAAGACAGGGGGAAAAACTGTTTTTT	CASSLQRQGEKLFF